Many counts were recorded for the clone carrying this TCR beta chain. This entry comes from a study of regulatory T cells in long-lasting Graves disease. The CDR3 is 14 amino acids. V lost 0 bases to trimming and J lost 3 bases, with 9 bases between them. Germline CDR1 is SGHRS and CDR2 is YFSETQ. Time point defined: newly diagnosed GD, antithyroid drugs for less than 3 months. The TCR library was made from RNA extracted from PBMCs. In building TCR beta libraries, iRepertoire HTBI primers were used together with Arm-PCR of CDR3 regions. TCRdb ran MiXCR on the multiplex PCR reads and lists one entry per CDR3 protein. The table has about 350,000 distinct CDR3 sequences, 16% seen once. This sample also belongs to another study, concerning T cells in Graves' hyperthyroidism and ophthalmopathy. This second study says: Diagnosing involved the use of clinical symptoms, serum thyroxine and TRAb, thyroid ultrasound and orbital computed tomography. HTBI primers drove first-round RT-PCR of the TCR CDR3. Clonotypes that were expanded in thyroid above 0.001 mostly appeared in blood too.

This TCR was sampled from a man aged 35 to 55 with Graves disease. The chain employs TRBV5-1 and TRBJ2-5; possible D gene TRBD1, 5 bases. Sequenced material: peripheral blood mononuclear cells (PBMCs), taken at new diagnosis, from a patient treated with antithyroid drugs. The CDR3 region is CASSLGSTEETQYF. In DNA form, the CDR3 reads TGCGCCAGCAGCTTGGGATCGACAGAAGAGACCCAGTACTTC. Drawing the rest from reference TRBV5-1 and TRBJ2-5, the complete variable domain is KAGVTQTPRYLIKTRGQQVTLSCSPISGHRSVSWYQQTPGQGLQFLFEYFSETQRNKGNFPGRFSGRQFSNSRSEMNVSTLELGDSALYLCASSLGSTEETQYFGPGTRLLVL.